The T cell receptor beta chain under discussion was sequenced for a study of beta chain features in type 1 diabetes. As for the study in general: Patients shared similar age, gender and cell yields with healthy donors. Over all samples combined, about 99,000,000 sorted cells were examined.

After removal of 4 bases from V and 1 base from J, the junction contained 11 bases not matched to a gene. Germline-derived CDR1 and CDR2 are SGHAT and FQNNGV. The CDR3 is made up of 18 amino acids. On this clone: Its target is unknown.

Overall study results and limits: TCRB repertoires of naive, central memory and Treg cells appeared more similar among patients than among healthy donors.

TCRB transcripts that were expressed got sequenced, as all of the isolated RNA had been reverse transcribed. Assay: immunoSEQ multiplex PCR; the TCRdb copy retains only in-frame clones and omits some. This sample carries approximately 150,000 clones, over 8% of them seen once, and the ten largest clones take approximately 0.69%. The sample consisted of central memory CD4+ T cells from blood. This receptor was obtained from a woman aged 40 to 50 in good health. The chain combines TRBV11-2 with TRBJ1-2, with 11 bases lining up with TRBD1. CDR3 amino acids: CASSSLRTGGSLNYGYTF. As DNA, the CDR3 is TGTGCCAGCAGCTCGCTAAGGACAGGGGGCAGTCTTAACTATGGCTACACCTTC.